These T cell receptor beta chains were read from a single sample in a study of blood T cell repertoires in COVID-19. Measured with immunoSEQ multiplex PCR; TCRdb has only the in-frame clones, and not every one. The sample includes 150,000 to 200,000 clones, around 84% seen only once; the top ten take approximately 15%. The sample was peripheral blood. The origin of the receptors is a woman in her 70s with COVID-19, enrolled during active disease. The CDR3 runs from the conserved cysteine through the conserved F or W. Fields, in order: D gene, clone size, J gene, V gene, CDR3 protein, CDR3 DNA. D genes are given only for firm matches. Rows may omit the clone size; those that give it use once, few, many or a size class.

d_gene: TRBD1; abundance: -; j_gene: TRBJ1-4; v_gene: TRBV5-6; CDR3aa: CASSPSSFPGTGSEKLFF; CDR3nt: TGTGCCAGCAGCCCCTCGTCCTTCCCCGGGACAGGGAGTGAAAAACTGTTTTTT
d_gene: -; abundance: once; j_gene: TRBJ2-7; v_gene: TRBV6-5; CDR3aa: CASWSRLPSYEQYF; CDR3nt: TGTGCCAGCTGGTCGCGCTTACCCTCCTACGAGCAGTACTTC
d_gene: -; abundance: -; j_gene: TRBJ2-1; v_gene: TRBV19; CDR3aa: CASSMSISDATEQFF; CDR3nt: TGTGCCAGTAGTATGTCAATTAGCGACGCAACTGAGCAGTTCTTC
d_gene: -; abundance: -; j_gene: TRBJ2-1; v_gene: TRBV6-5; CDR3aa: CASGTAKGAEQFF; CDR3nt: TGTGCCAGCGGAACTGCCAAAGGGGCTGAGCAGTTCTTC
d_gene: -; abundance: -; j_gene: TRBJ2-2; v_gene: TRBV10-3; CDR3aa: CAISGAATLYTGELFF; CDR3nt: TGTGCCATCAGTGGGGCAGCAACACTGTACACCGGGGAGCTGTTTTTT
d_gene: TRBD2; abundance: -; j_gene: TRBJ2-3; v_gene: TRBV7-6; CDR3aa: CASSLVLAGVPDTQYF; CDR3nt: TGTGCCAGCAGCTTAGTTTTAGCGGGAGTACCAGATACGCAGTATTTT
d_gene: -; abundance: -; j_gene: TRBJ2-1; v_gene: TRBV6-5; CDR3aa: CASSQRVLNEQFF; CDR3nt: TGTGCCAGCAGTCAACGGGTCTTAAATGAGCAGTTCTTC
d_gene: -; abundance: -; j_gene: TRBJ2-5; v_gene: TRBV7-8; CDR3aa: CASSQGYQETQYF; CDR3nt: TGTGCCAGCAGCCAGGGGTACCAAGAGACCCAGTACTTC
d_gene: TRBD1; abundance: -; j_gene: TRBJ1-5; v_gene: TRBV30; CDR3aa: CAWTRQGSDQPQHF; CDR3nt: TGTGCCTGGACCAGACAGGGAAGCGATCAGCCCCAGCATTTT
d_gene: -; abundance: once; j_gene: TRBJ1-5; v_gene: TRBV25-1; CDR3aa: CASSDPDSFYSNQPQHF; CDR3nt: TGTGCCAGCAGTGACCCCGACAGCTTTTATAGCAATCAGCCCCAGCATTTT
d_gene: TRBD1; abundance: -; j_gene: TRBJ1-3; v_gene: TRBV15; CDR3aa: CATSRDWGTGAGNTIYF; CDR3nt: TGTGCCACCAGCAGAGATTGGGGAACAGGGGCTGGAAACACCATATATTTT
d_gene: TRBD2; abundance: -; j_gene: TRBJ2-1; v_gene: TRBV7-9; CDR3aa: CASSLLGGPLAGQQFF; CDR3nt: TGTGCCAGCAGCTTACTAGGGGGGCCGCTAGCGGGACAGCAGTTCTTC
d_gene: TRBD1; abundance: -; j_gene: TRBJ1-4; v_gene: TRBV4-2; CDR3aa: CASSLTGAVLATNEKLFF; CDR3nt: TGTGCCAGCAGCCTGACAGGGGCCGTGCTTGCAACTAATGAAAAACTGTTTTTT
d_gene: TRBD1; abundance: -; j_gene: TRBJ2-5; v_gene: TRBV5-1; CDR3aa: CASSSGTGGETQYF; CDR3nt: TGCGCCAGCAGTTCCGGGACAGGGGGAGAGACCCAGTACTTC
d_gene: TRBD1; abundance: few; j_gene: TRBJ1-3; v_gene: TRBV5-6; CDR3aa: CASSLTGGSGNTIYF; CDR3nt: TGTGCCAGCAGCCTGACAGGGGGGTCTGGAAACACCATATATTTT
d_gene: TRBD1; abundance: -; j_gene: TRBJ1-4; v_gene: TRBV5-1; CDR3aa: CASSFRDRGEKLFF; CDR3nt: TGCGCCAGCAGCTTTCGGGACAGGGGTGAAAAACTGTTTTTT
d_gene: -; abundance: -; j_gene: TRBJ2-2; v_gene: TRBV10-1; CDR3aa: CASSESRLDGTGELFF; CDR3nt: TGCGCCAGCAGTGAGTCTCGGCTAGATGGGACCGGGGAGCTGTTTTTT
d_gene: TRBD2; abundance: -; j_gene: TRBJ2-2; v_gene: TRBV9; CDR3aa: CASSPRLAGGPGELFF; CDR3nt: TGTGCCAGCAGCCCAAGACTAGCGGGAGGGCCCGGGGAGCTGTTTTTT
d_gene: TRBD1; abundance: once; j_gene: TRBJ2-2; v_gene: TRBV3-1/TRBV3-2; CDR3aa: CASSPRTGEYAGELFF; CDR3nt: TGTGCCAGCAGCCCCCGGACAGGGGAGTACGCCGGGGAGCTGTTTTTT
d_gene: -; abundance: -; j_gene: TRBJ2-5; v_gene: TRBV10-3; CDR3aa: CAISESNSQGETQYF; CDR3nt: TGTGCCATCAGTGAGTCGAACAGCCAGGGGGAGACCCAGTACTTC
d_gene: -; abundance: -; j_gene: TRBJ2-1; v_gene: TRBV28; CDR3aa: CASSPGARGEQFF; CDR3nt: TGTGCCAGCAGCCCCGGGGCGCGGGGTGAGCAGTTCTTC
d_gene: -; abundance: -; j_gene: TRBJ1-4; v_gene: TRBV28; CDR3aa: CASIPTGTKNEKLFF; CDR3nt: TGTGCCAGCATTCCGACTGGGACTAAAAATGAAAAACTGTTTTTT
d_gene: TRBD2; abundance: -; j_gene: TRBJ2-7; v_gene: TRBV7-9; CDR3aa: CASSLGGSYYEQYF; CDR3nt: TGTGCCAGCAGCTTAGGCGGGAGCTACTACGAGCAGTACTTC
d_gene: -; abundance: -; j_gene: TRBJ1-5; v_gene: TRBV7-2; CDR3aa: CASSLAKGGNQPQHF; CDR3nt: TGTGCCAGCAGCTTAGCGAAGGGAGGCAATCAGCCCCAGCATTTT
d_gene: -; abundance: once; j_gene: TRBJ1-4; v_gene: TRBV28; CDR3aa: CASSLGPPRDEKLFF; CDR3nt: TGTGCCAGCAGTTTGGGGCCGCCTCGGGATGAAAAACTGTTTTTT
d_gene: TRBD1; abundance: -; j_gene: TRBJ2-1; v_gene: TRBV7-3; CDR3aa: CASSPHRGEQFF; CDR3nt: TGTGCCAGCAGCCCCCACAGGGGGGAGCAGTTCTTC
d_gene: -; abundance: few; j_gene: TRBJ2-3; v_gene: TRBV20-1; CDR3aa: CSASTLAQSTDTQYF; CDR3nt: TGCAGTGCTAGTACCCTAGCGCAGAGCACAGATACGCAGTATTTT
d_gene: TRBD2; abundance: -; j_gene: TRBJ2-5; v_gene: TRBV5-4; CDR3aa: CASSLGWAGVTRETQYF; CDR3nt: TGTGCCAGCAGCTTGGGGTGGGCGGGAGTAACCCGAGAGACCCAGTACTTC
d_gene: TRBD1; abundance: -; j_gene: TRBJ2-1; v_gene: TRBV4-1; CDR3aa: CASSWTGVYNEQFF; CDR3nt: TGCGCCAGCAGCTGGACAGGGGTCTACAATGAGCAGTTCTTC
d_gene: -; abundance: once; j_gene: TRBJ2-1; v_gene: TRBV11-1; CDR3aa: CASSPIGGERYNEQFF; CDR3nt: TGTGCCAGCAGCCCAATTGGCGGGGAAAGGTACAATGAGCAGTTCTTC
d_gene: -; abundance: -; j_gene: TRBJ2-6; v_gene: TRBV29-1; CDR3aa: CSVVTPSGANVLTF; CDR3nt: TGCAGCGTCGTGACACCTTCTGGGGCCAACGTCCTGACTTTC
d_gene: TRBD2; abundance: -; j_gene: TRBJ2-5; v_gene: TRBV3-1/TRBV3-2; CDR3aa: CASSQWASGRQETQYF; CDR3nt: TGTGCCAGCAGCCAATGGGCTAGCGGGAGGCAAGAGACCCAGTACTTC
d_gene: -; abundance: -; j_gene: TRBJ1-2; v_gene: TRBV11-2; CDR3aa: CASSLDPTVRGYTF; CDR3nt: TGTGCCAGCAGCTTAGATCCCACAGTTCGCGGCTACACCTTC
d_gene: -; abundance: once; j_gene: TRBJ2-1; v_gene: TRBV19; CDR3aa: CASSRGGSSSYNEQFF; CDR3nt: TGTGCCAGTAGTAGGGGAGGTTCGAGCTCCTACAATGAGCAGTTCTTC
d_gene: -; abundance: -; j_gene: TRBJ1-1; v_gene: TRBV19; CDR3aa: CASRPGGRMNTEAFF; CDR3nt: TGTGCCAGTCGCCCGGGGGGCCGGATGAACACTGAAGCTTTCTTT
d_gene: -; abundance: -; j_gene: TRBJ2-1; v_gene: TRBV5-1; CDR3aa: CASRSTPTYNEQFF; CDR3nt: TGCGCCAGCAGGTCAACCCCTACCTACAATGAGCAGTTCTTC
d_gene: -; abundance: -; j_gene: TRBJ2-2; v_gene: TRBV9; CDR3aa: CASSGVGGFDTGELFF; CDR3nt: TGTGCCAGCAGCGGGGTCGGAGGATTTGACACCGGGGAGCTGTTTTTT
d_gene: -; abundance: -; j_gene: TRBJ1-3; v_gene: TRBV5-1; CDR3aa: CASSLETASGNTIYF; CDR3nt: TGCGCCAGCAGCTTGGAGACAGCCTCTGGAAACACCATATATTTT
d_gene: -; abundance: -; j_gene: TRBJ2-5; v_gene: TRBV11-2; CDR3aa: CASSPFSQETQYF; CDR3nt: TGTGCCAGCAGCCCCTTTAGCCAGGAGACCCAGTACTTC
d_gene: -; abundance: -; j_gene: TRBJ1-5; v_gene: TRBV12-3/TRBV12-4; CDR3aa: CASSLGQNQPQHF; CDR3nt: TGTGCCAGCAGTTTAGGACAGAATCAGCCCCAGCATTTT
d_gene: -; abundance: -; j_gene: TRBJ1-4; v_gene: TRBV6-5; CDR3aa: CASRITGRGEKLFF; CDR3nt: TGTGCCAGCAGAATAACAGGGCGCGGTGAAAAACTGTTTTTT
d_gene: TRBD1; abundance: -; j_gene: TRBJ2-5; v_gene: TRBV28; CDR3aa: CASRITGVETQYF; CDR3nt: TGTGCCAGCAGAATCACAGGGGTTGAGACCCAGTACTTC
d_gene: -; abundance: -; j_gene: TRBJ1-3; v_gene: TRBV5-6; CDR3aa: CASSLAGQGSGNTIYF; CDR3nt: TGTGCCAGCAGCTTGGCCGGTCAGGGCTCTGGAAACACCATATATTTT
d_gene: -; abundance: -; j_gene: TRBJ1-4; v_gene: TRBV28; CDR3aa: CASSFSGEKLFF; CDR3nt: TGTGCCAGCAGTTTCTCGGGTGAAAAACTGTTTTTT
d_gene: -; abundance: -; j_gene: TRBJ2-7; v_gene: TRBV5-1; CDR3aa: CASSETGSYEQYF; CDR3nt: TGCGCCAGCTCGGAAACAGGGTCCTACGAGCAGTACTTC
d_gene: -; abundance: -; j_gene: TRBJ1-2; v_gene: TRBV13; CDR3aa: CASSLSQGREGYTF; CDR3nt: TGTGCCAGCAGCTTAAGTCAAGGGAGGGAGGGCTACACCTTC
d_gene: TRBD1; abundance: -; j_gene: TRBJ1-1; v_gene: TRBV19; CDR3aa: CASSIWGTGEGAFF; CDR3nt: TGTGCCAGTAGTATCTGGGGTACAGGGGAAGGCGCTTTCTTT
d_gene: TRBD1; abundance: -; j_gene: TRBJ2-2; v_gene: TRBV5-4; CDR3aa: CASSLGQGKTGELFF; CDR3nt: TGTGCCAGCAGCTTGGGACAGGGGAAGACCGGGGAGCTGTTTTTT
d_gene: TRBD2; abundance: -; j_gene: TRBJ2-7; v_gene: TRBV28; CDR3aa: CASSGSGTLSYEQYF; CDR3nt: TGTGCCAGCAGTGGTAGCGGGACACTCTCCTACGAGCAGTACTTC
d_gene: -; abundance: -; j_gene: TRBJ2-3; v_gene: TRBV5-1; CDR3aa: CASSLDWPGTSTDTQYF; CDR3nt: TGCGCCAGCAGCTTGGATTGGCCCGGGACTAGCACAGATACGCAGTATTTT
d_gene: -; abundance: -; j_gene: TRBJ1-6; v_gene: TRBV5-5; CDR3aa: CASSLGPGQTVSPLHF; CDR3nt: TGTGCCAGCAGCTTGGGACCCGGACAGACCGTTTCACCCCTCCACTTT
d_gene: TRBD1; abundance: -; j_gene: TRBJ1-2; v_gene: TRBV6-5; CDR3aa: CAIKRDREGGYTF; CDR3nt: TGTGCCATAAAACGGGACAGGGAGGGTGGCTACACCTTC
d_gene: -; abundance: -; j_gene: TRBJ1-2; v_gene: TRBV12-3/TRBV12-4; CDR3aa: CASSYSDGYTF; CDR3nt: TGTGCCAGCAGTTATTCAGATGGCTACACCTTC
d_gene: -; abundance: -; j_gene: TRBJ2-6; v_gene: TRBV7-7; CDR3aa: CASSLKQGPLSGANVLTF; CDR3nt: TGTGCTAGCAGCCTCAAACAGGGCCCCCTCTCTGGGGCCAACGTCCTGACTTTC